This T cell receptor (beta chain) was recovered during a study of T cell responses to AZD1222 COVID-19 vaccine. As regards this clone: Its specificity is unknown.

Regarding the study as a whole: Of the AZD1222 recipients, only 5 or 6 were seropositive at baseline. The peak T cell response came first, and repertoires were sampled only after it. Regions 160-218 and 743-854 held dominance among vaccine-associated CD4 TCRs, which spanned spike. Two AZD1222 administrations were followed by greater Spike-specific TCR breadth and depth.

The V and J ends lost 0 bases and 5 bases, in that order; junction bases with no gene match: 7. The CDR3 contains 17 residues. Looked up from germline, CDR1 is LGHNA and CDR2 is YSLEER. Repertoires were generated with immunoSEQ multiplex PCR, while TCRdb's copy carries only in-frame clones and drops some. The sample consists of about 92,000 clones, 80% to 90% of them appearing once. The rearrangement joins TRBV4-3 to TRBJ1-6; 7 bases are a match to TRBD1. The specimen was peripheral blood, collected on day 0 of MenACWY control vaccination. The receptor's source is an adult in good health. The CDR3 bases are TGCGCCAGCAGCCAAGATGCTGGACAGGATAATAATTCACCCCTCCACTTT. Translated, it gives CASSQDAGQDNNSPLHF.